Listed below are T cell receptor beta chains from one sample, sequenced in a study of shared clonotypes between healthy human individuals. Libraries were prepared by immunoSEQ multiplex PCR; TCRdb keeps only in-frame clonotypes and omits some of them. The sample yields about 1,500,000 clones, around 97% seen once. What was sequenced was naive CD4+ T cells sorted from blood. All receptors come from a young man in good health. The CDR3 runs from the conserved cysteine through the conserved F or W. The D gene is left open where the match is weak. Some rows mark clone size as missing; the rest say once, few, many or name a class of expanded clone.

15 TRBJ2-1 . TRBV6-1 . CASSGTHSSYNEQFF TGTGCCAGCAGTGGGACTCATAGCTCCTACAATGAGCAGTTCTTC
17 TRBJ2-2 . TRBV4-1 . CASSRGEGTMNTGELFF TGCGCCAGCAGCCGTGGTGAAGGGACAATGAACACCGGGGAGCTGTTTTTT
17 TRBJ2-3 . TRBV15 . CATSGAPRGTSTDTQYF TGTGCCACCAGCGGCGCTCCCCGGGGGACTAGCACAGATACGCAGTATTTT
16 TRBJ2-5 TRBD2 TRBV5-1 . CASSSEGLAGQETQYF TGCGCCAGCAGCTCGGAGGGACTAGCGGGGCAAGAGACCCAGTACTTC
15 TRBJ1-3 . TRBV14 . CASSRGKRRGNTIYF TGTGCCAGCAGCCGCGGGAAGAGAAGGGGAAACACCATATATTTT
14 TRBJ2-5 . TRBV9 . CASSVSGLGGTQYF TGTGCCAGCAGCGTAAGTGGGCTAGGAGGGACCCAGTACTTC
16 TRBJ2-7 . TRBV15 . CATSRDLIRAGHEQYF TGTGCCACCAGCAGAGATCTAATCCGGGCCGGGCACGAGCAGTACTTC
14 TRBJ2-2 . TRBV2 . CASSGEVNTGELFF TGTGCCAGCAGTGGTGAGGTGAACACCGGGGAGCTGTTTTTT
16 TRBJ2-1 TRBD1 TRBV11-2 . CASSLATGSSYNEQFF TGTGCCAGCAGCTTAGCGACAGGGAGCTCCTACAATGAGCAGTTCTTC
16 TRBJ2-7 TRBD1 TRBV18 . CASSSTTGTVNYEQYF TGTGCCAGCTCCTCGACCACCGGGACAGTTAACTACGAGCAGTACTTC
13 TRBJ1-5 . TRBV4-3 . CASSQGFGQPQHF TGCGCCAGCAGCCAAGGCTTCGGTCAGCCCCAGCATTTT
13 TRBJ2-7 . TRBV10-1 few CASSQTGPSEQYF TGCGCCAGTTCCCAGACAGGCCCCTCCGAGCAGTACTTC
14 TRBJ2-1 . TRBV7-9 . CASSRDNSYNEQFF TGTGCCAGCAGCCGGGACAACTCCTACAATGAGCAGTTCTTC
14 TRBJ2-1 . TRBV5-1 once CASSLDSAYNEQFF TGCGCCAGCAGCCTGGACAGTGCCTACAATGAGCAGTTCTTC
18 TRBJ1-3 . TRBV6-1 . CASSEAYGGSVGENTIYF TGTGCCAGCAGTGAAGCTTACGGCGGCAGCGTGGGAGAAAACACCATATATTTT
16 TRBJ2-7 . TRBV19 . CASSTSLWQATYEQYF TGTGCCAGTAGTACCAGCCTTTGGCAGGCTACTTACGAGCAGTACTTC
12 TRBJ2-2 . TRBV6-6 . CASRGDTGELFF TGTGCCAGCAGGGGGGACACCGGGGAGCTGTTTTTT
16 TRBJ2-7 TRBD1 TRBV18 . CASSPPGQGGSDEQYF TGTGCCAGCTCACCGCCGGGACAGGGGGGCTCGGACGAGCAGTACTTC
13 TRBJ1-1 . TRBV2 . CANAVYLRTEAFF TGTGCCAACGCCGTGTACTTACGCACTGAAGCTTTCTTT
15 TRBJ2-7 . TRBV18 . CASSPINSLSYEQYF TGTGCCAGCTCACCAATTAACAGTCTTAGCTACGAGCAGTACTTC
14 TRBJ2-6 . TRBV5-1 . CASSLGVGANVLTF TGCGCCAGCAGCTTGGGGGTTGGGGCCAACGTCCTGACTTTC
15 TRBJ2-7 TRBD2 TRBV6-6 . CASSSGLAGVLEQYF TGTGCCAGCAGCTCGGGACTAGCGGGAGTACTCGAGCAGTACTTC
15 TRBJ2-3 . TRBV7-2 . CASSTGGGRTDTQYF TGTGCCAGCAGCACCGGAGGGGGCCGCACAGATACGCAGTATTTT
14 TRBJ2-2 . TRBV14 . CASSQVRGNGELFF TGTGCCAGCAGCCAAGTTAGGGGCAATGGGGAGCTGTTTTTT
13 TRBJ1-1 . TRBV7-2 . CASSSTLNTEAFF TGTGCCAGCAGCTCAACTCTGAACACTGAAGCTTTCTTT
16 TRBJ2-3 . TRBV28 . CASSGAGTEYTDTQYF TGTGCCAGCAGCGGGGCGGGGACAGAATACACAGATACGCAGTATTTT
16 TRBJ2-5 . TRBV14 . CASSQDLPGIQETQYF TGTGCCAGCAGCCAAGATCTACCGGGTATTCAAGAGACCCAGTACTTC
15 TRBJ2-1 . TRBV10-3 . CAARGDQGRLNEQFF TGTGCCGCCCGGGGGGACCAGGGGAGGCTGAATGAGCAGTTCTTC
17 TRBJ2-3 TRBD2 TRBV5-1 . CASSRILAGTSTDTQYF TGCGCCAGCAGCCGGATTCTAGCGGGGACTAGCACAGATACGCAGTATTTT